The T cell receptor beta chain under discussion was sequenced for a study of blood T cell repertoires in COVID-19. On the study more broadly: PBMCs, B-cell-depleted T cells, or T cells provided the cDNA or gDNA that made up the material.

Here immunoSEQ multiplex PCR was the method, and the copy in TCRdb shows in-frame clones only, minus some. The sample has about 300,000 clones, more than 75% seen once; the top ten hold over 3.5%. Germline V gene lookup returns CDR1 SNHLY and CDR2 FYNNEI. The length of the CDR3 is 15 residues. The V and J ends lost 8 bases and 2 bases respectively, with 16 bases between them. This clone was seen only a few times. Participant-given clinical history determined each cohort assignment. Resolution of symptoms, clearance, or two negative PCRs was present in recovered Cohort 3 donors. This TCR was recovered from a man aged 30 to 39 who had recovered from COVID-19. The chain combines TRBV2 with TRBJ2-1, with unresolved D. The specimen was PBMCs or T cells enriched from blood (not recorded which). CDR3 protein: CASRHSLPPYNEQFF. CDR3 nucleotides: TGTGCCAGCCGGCATAGCCTACCACCCTACAATGAGCAGTTCTTC.